This T cell receptor beta chain was profiled in a study of OX40 agonist ivuxolimab in advanced cancers. The CDR3 is 16 amino acids. J was trimmed by 1 base and V by 4 bases; bases with no gene match: 11. The V gene's germline CDR1 is SGHRS and CDR2 YFSETQ. Repertoires were generated with immunoSEQ multiplex PCR, while TCRdb's copy carries only in-frame clones and drops some. This table holds fewer than 85,000 clones, roughly 90% found once. The receptor's source is an adult with an advanced solid tumor such as melanoma, head and neck, liver or kidney cancer. The starting material was CD4+ or CD8+ T cells sorted from blood, obtained in a trial of the OX40 agonist ivuxolimab. The V gene is TRBV5-1, the J gene TRBJ2-7; 7 nucleotides match TRBD2. In DNA, the CDR3 is TGCGCCAGCAGCCCTAGGACTAGACAAGGTTCCTACGAGCAGTACTTC. Its protein product is CASSPRTRQGSYEQYF.